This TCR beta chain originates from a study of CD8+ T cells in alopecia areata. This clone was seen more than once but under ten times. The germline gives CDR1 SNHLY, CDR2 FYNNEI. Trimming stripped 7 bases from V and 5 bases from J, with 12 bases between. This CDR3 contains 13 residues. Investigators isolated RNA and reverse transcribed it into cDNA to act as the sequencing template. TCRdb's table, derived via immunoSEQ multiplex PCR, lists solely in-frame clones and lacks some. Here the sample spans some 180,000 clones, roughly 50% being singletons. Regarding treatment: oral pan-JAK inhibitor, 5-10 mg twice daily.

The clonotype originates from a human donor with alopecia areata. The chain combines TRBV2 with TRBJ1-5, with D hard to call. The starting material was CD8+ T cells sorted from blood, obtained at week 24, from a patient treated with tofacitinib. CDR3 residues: CASNERVDQPQHF. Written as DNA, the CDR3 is TGTGCCAGCAACGAAAGGGTCGATCAGCCCCAGCATTTT.